Each of the 18 T cell receptor beta chains below was sequenced from the same sample in a study of cytomegalovirus exposure and HLA in healthy donors. The PCR was carried out with 60 Vbeta primers and 13 Jbeta primers. Sequencing used immunoSEQ multiplex PCR; TCRdb keeps in-frame clones, though not all of them. There are about 200,000 clones in the sample; around 79% occur only once, and around 1.4% lies in the top ten. Sequenced: PBMCs. All receptors derive from a girl aged 5 to 17 in good health and CMV-seropositive.

This chain joins TRBV11-2 and TRBJ2-2; maybe TRBD1 (6 bases). The ends were cut back, 7 bases at V and 4 bases at J, with 22 bases in the middle. The CDR3 is made up of 17 amino acids. Germline V gene sequence: CDR1 SGHAT, CDR2 FQNNGV. The CDR3, as DNA: TGTGCCAGCACCTCGAGCAGGGGCGAAAGAGGCACCGGGGAGCTGTTTTTT. Translating gives CASTSSRGERGTGELFF.

A note on this clone: The same CDR3 can be traced to other DNA sequences in this sample. CDR3 sequence reads: CASSEAGGNTEAFF. In nucleotides, the CDR3 is TGTGCCAGCAGTGAAGCAGGGGGCAACACTGAAGCTTTCTTT. The rearrangement uses TRBV6-1 and TRBJ1-1, with 7 bases identical to TRBD1. Germline CDR1 MNHNS, CDR2 SASEGT. The CDR3 extends over 14 amino acids. The V and J ends lost 0 bases and 2 bases, in that order; junction bases with no gene match: 0.

The chain links TRBV19 to TRBJ1-6, with 10 bases identical to TRBD1. The CDR3 runs 14 residues. After removal of 6 bases from V and 13 bases from J, the junction contained 9 bases not matched to a gene. Germline V gene data show CDR1 as LNHDA and CDR2 as SQIVND (reference sequence). Here the CDR3 DNA reads TGTGCCAGTAGCGGGACAGGGGACTTTCTGCCCCTCCACTTT. Residues: CASSGTGDFLPLHF.

The gene calls are TRBV21-1 and TRBJ1-3; the D segment call TRBD1 is taken from the table without a DNA check. TRBV21-1 is shown as a pseudogene. There are 15 residues in the CDR3. The CDR3, as DNA: TGTGCCAGCAGCAAAGATAGACAGCACGGAAACACCATATATTTT. The encoded protein is CASSKDRQHGNTIYF.

The chain links TRBV27 to TRBJ1-2, with 7 bases that match TRBD1. Germline values: CDR1 MNHEY, CDR2 SMNVEV (reference sequence). The trim removed 5 bases at V and 2 bases at J, leaving 8 bases unmatched. The CDR3 contains 15 residues. For the CDR3, the DNA is TGTGCCAGCAGTCCTCTTGAGGGGGCCAACTATGGCTACACCTTC. Protein product: CASSPLEGANYGYTF.

V and J are TRBV27 and TRBJ2-7; D may be TRBD1 (6 bases). The germline V and J ends were trimmed by 1 base and 2 bases, with 9 bases remaining between them. Germline lookup yields CDR1 MNHEY and CDR2 SMNVEV (reference sequence). The CDR3 sequence is 14 residues long. CDR3 amino acids: CASSLYDRPYEQYF. The CDR3 region has the DNA TGTGCCAGCAGTTTATATGACAGGCCCTACGAGCAGTACTTC.

DNA for the CDR3: TGTGCCAGCAGCGGGGGGACAGGGGACACTGAAGCTTTCTTT. Translating gives CASSGGTGDTEAFF. This chain links TRBV5-5 with TRBJ1-1; the match to TRBD1 covers 10 bases. V was clipped by 4 bases and J by 3 bases; unmatched bases: 3. Germline V gene sequence: CDR1 SGHKS, CDR2 YYEKEE (reference sequence). This CDR3 is 14 amino acids long.

CDR3: CAIAGQGEGEQYF. The CDR3 coding sequence is TGTGCCATCGCGGGACAGGGGGAGGGAGAGCAGTACTTC. This sequence joins TRBV10-3 and TRBJ2-7; 11 bases map to TRBD1. Germline V gene lookup returns CDR1 ENHRY and CDR2 SYGVKD. J lost 7 bases, V lost 8 bases, and 7 bases had no gene match. The CDR3 loop spans 13 amino acids.

The chain recombines TRBV7-8 with TRBJ1-5, with D uncertain. Per germline, CDR1 SGHVS and CDR2 FQNEAQ. V was clipped by 3 bases and J by 5 bases, with 14 bases between them. The CDR3 has 15 amino acids. The CDR3 region is CASSFHRGGDQPQHF. The DNA for the CDR3 is TGTGCCAGCAGCTTCCATCGCGGTGGCGATCAGCCCCAGCATTTT.

The gene calls are TRBV5-1 and TRBJ2-7, with TRBD2 identical over 9 bases. Germline CDR1 is SGHRS and CDR2 is YFSETQ. The CDR3 is made up of 17 amino acids. V shed 1 base, J shed 4 bases, and the junction held 12 bases outside the gene matches. CDR3 loop: CASSLTIAGDSIYEQYF. The CDR3 coding sequence is TGCGCCAGCAGCTTGACAATAGCGGGGGATTCAATTTACGAGCAGTACTTC.

The V call is TRBV11-2, the J call TRBJ1-6; possible D gene TRBD1, 5 bases. The germline V gene encodes CDR1 SGHAT and CDR2 FQNNGV. V was cut by 4 bases and J by 8 bases, with 24 bases left in between. The length of the CDR3 is 18 residues. CDR3 nucleotide sequence: TGTGCCAGCAGCTACAACCCACCTTGGGAGGGGCCTCATTCACCCCTCCACTTT. Its protein product is CASSYNPPWEGPHSPLHF.

The chain links TRBV5-1 to TRBJ1-5, with D unresolved. Germline V CDR1 and CDR2: SGHRS, YFSETQ. The CDR3 extends over 15 amino acids. V lost 1 base, J lost 2 bases, and 10 bases lay in between. CDR3: CASSLTPEGNQPQHF. Written as DNA, the CDR3 is TGCGCCAGCAGCTTGACACCGGAGGGCAATCAGCCCCAGCATTTT.

The V call is TRBV4-2, the J call TRBJ2-3, with 11 bases matching TRBD2. The trim removed 3 bases at V and 4 bases at J, leaving 6 bases unmatched. Germline lookup yields CDR1 LGHNA and CDR2 YNFKEQ. The CDR3 consists of 16 residues. The CDR3 reads CASSHILAGAADTQYF. The CDR3 DNA reads TGTGCCAGCAGCCACATACTAGCGGGGGCCGCAGATACGCAGTATTTT.

The chain couples TRBV2 to TRBJ1-4; 7 nucleotides match TRBD1. Germline CDR1 reads SNHLY; CDR2 reads FYNNEI. V trimming: 5 bases; J trimming: 4 bases; junction bases outside the gene matches: 4. This CDR3 is 14 amino acids long. The CDR3: CASSQQGVNEKLFF. The CDR3 region has the DNA TGTGCCAGCAGTCAGCAGGGGGTTAATGAAAAACTGTTTTTT. Full variable domain (remainder filled in from reference TRBV2 and TRBJ1-4): EPEVTQTPSHQVTQMGQEVILRCVPISNHLYFYWYRQILGQKVEFLVSFYNNEISEKSEIFDDQFSVERPDGSNFTLKIRSTKLEDSAMYFCASSQQGVNEKLFFGSGTQLSVL.

The genes are TRBV7-9 and TRBJ2-7; 7 nucleotides match TRBD2. Trimming at V came to 3 bases and at J to 4 bases, leaving 12 bases not matched to a gene. This CDR3 has 16 amino acids. The germline V gene has CDR1 SEHNR and CDR2 FQNEAQ (reference sequence). CDR3 sequence: CASSFSRGRAGYEQYF. CDR3 DNA sequence: TGTGCCAGCAGCTTTTCCCGGGGGAGGGCAGGGTACGAGCAGTACTTC.

The chain employs TRBV6-5 and TRBJ2-3; 9 nucleotides line up with TRBD2. The germline V gene has CDR1 MNHEY and CDR2 SVGAGI. This CDR3 comprises 16 residues. The J segment lost 6 bases and the V segment lost 4 bases, leaving 11 bases of the junction unmatched. The CDR3 is CASSSSGAGGLDTQYF. The CDR3 coding sequence is TGTGCCAGCAGTTCCAGCGGGGCGGGGGGGTTGGATACGCAGTATTTT.

V usage is TRBV29-1 and J usage is TRBJ2-7; 9 bases align to TRBD1. The CDR3 is 14 amino acids. The germline V gene encodes CDR1 SQVTM and CDR2 ANQGSEA. After removal of 2 bases from V and 1 base from J, the junction contained 3 bases not matched to a gene. CDR3 sequence: CSVEWGQGSYEQYF. The DNA of the CDR3 is TGCAGCGTTGAATGGGGACAGGGATCCTACGAGCAGTACTTC.

This chain links TRBV2 with TRBJ1-6; 11 nucleotides agree with TRBD1. CDR1 is SNHLY, CDR2 FYNNEI, per germline. After removal of 7 bases from V and 8 bases from J, the junction contained 4 bases not matched to a gene. The CDR3 contains 14 residues. CDR3 residues: CASTDRGLHSPLHF. The CDR3 DNA sequence: TGTGCCAGCACGGACAGGGGGCTTCATTCACCCCTCCACTTT.